One and the same sample provided the 15 T cell receptor beta chains below, sequenced in a study of molecular identifiers for immune sequencing clone quantification. TCRdb fed the PCR reads into MiXCR, producing one record per CDR3 protein. The sample comprises about 630,000 distinct CDR3 sequences, about 25% of which are singletons, and about 0.78% rests with the top ten. The specimen sequenced was naive CD8+ T cells from blood, with Jurkat cell RNA spiked in. Subset in this sample: FACS-sorted CD8+CD4-CCR7+CD45RA+ naive T cells. The receptors shown here come from a human donor in good health. Some libraries in this study had Jurkat cell RNA spiked in.

This clonotype was seen more than once but under ten times. The V call is TRBV7-9, the J call TRBJ1-2, with D possibly TRBD1 on 5 matching bases. Trimming took off 1 base at V and 3 bases at J, with 12 bases between the two ends. This CDR3 has 15 residues. Germline CDR1 is SEHNR and CDR2 is FQNEAQ (reference sequence). The DNA for the CDR3 is TGTGCCAGCAGCTTAGTGGGGACGGATCACTATGGCTACACCTTC. Translation: CASSLVGTDHYGYTF.

This clonotype was counted a few times. The chain has TRBV4-2 and TRBJ2-2; D uncertain. The V gene's germline CDR1 is LGHNA and CDR2 YNFKEQ. The V and J ends lost 1 base and 1 base respectively, with 7 bases between them. The CDR3 consists of 15 residues. The DNA of the CDR3 is TGTGCCAGCAGCCAAGGTGTGGTGAACACCGGGGAGCTGTTTTTT. Encoded protein: CASSQGVVNTGELFF.

This clonotype has only one observation. The rearrangement uses TRBV30 and TRBJ2-5; a weak D match, TRBD1 (6 bases). Deletions cut 5 bases from V and 4 bases from J, with 23 bases between. Per the germline V gene, CDR1 is GTSNPN and CDR2 is SVGIG (reference sequence). The CDR3 contains 16 residues. CDR3 residues: CAWGDLYRDIGETQYF. The DNA of the CDR3 is TGTGCCTGGGGCGACCTATACAGGGACATAGGAGAGACCCAGTACTTC.

This clonotype was counted a single time. One junction end does not reproduce the germline sequence, and a read error may be involved. DNA for the CDR3: TGTGCCAGCAGTTCCCCGACTAGCGGGAGGGCCAACATCGGGGAGCTGTTTTTT. Translating gives CASSSPTSGRANIGELFF. The chain carries TRBV6-5 and TRBJ2-2; the match to TRBD2 covers 14 bases. The CDR3 covers 18 residues. Per the germline V gene, CDR1 is MNHEY and CDR2 is SVGAGI.

The genes are TRBV6-2 or TRBV6-3 and TRBJ1-3, with D unclear. CDR1 is MNHEY, CDR2 SVGEGT, per germline. The ends were cut back, 6 bases at V and 4 bases at J, with 16 bases in the middle. CDR3 length equals 15 residues. CDR3 residues: CASSRTSLGGNTIYF. The CDR3 DNA reads as TGTGCCAGCAGCCGGACCTCGCTGGGGGGAAACACCATATATTTT.

This clonotype was detected once. V usage is TRBV9 and J usage is TRBJ2-5; 12 bases map to TRBD2. Trimming at V came to 6 bases and at J to 9 bases, leaving 12 bases not matched to a gene. Germline CDR1 SGDLS, CDR2 YYNGEE. The CDR3 runs 15 residues. The CDR3 here is CASTPSGGAWEPQYF. The CDR3 DNA follows: TGTGCCAGCACCCCTAGCGGGGGGGCCTGGGAGCCCCAGTACTTC.

The table lists this clonotype with many counts. V is TRBV6-2 or TRBV6-3 and J is TRBJ2-6; D gene ambiguous. Germline assignment: CDR1 MNHEY and CDR2 SVGEGT. V gave up 6 bases and J gave up 1 base, with 7 bases separating them. CDR3 size: 14 residues. CDR3 in amino acids: CASRQPSGANVLTF. The CDR3 coding sequence is TGTGCCAGCAGACAACCTTCTGGGGCCAACGTCCTGACTTTC.

The V call is TRBV7-9, the J call TRBJ2-5, with 12 bases that match TRBD2. This CDR3 spans 16 amino acids. Unmatched junction bases numbered 9, after V lost 6 bases and J lost 4 bases. The germline gives CDR1 SEHNR, CDR2 FQNEAQ (reference sequence). CDR3 region: CASSLLAGGPGETQYF. The CDR3 DNA reads TGTGCCAGCAGTCTCCTAGCGGGGGGGCCAGGAGAGACCCAGTACTTC.

This clonotype was detected many times. This rearrangement joins TRBV28 to TRBJ2-7; D is perhaps TRBD1 (5 bases). Germline lookup yields CDR1 MDHEN and CDR2 SYDVKM. CDR3 length equals 13 residues. Between the trimmed V and J ends, which lost 7 bases and 2 bases, there was a span of 12 bases. CDR3 sequence (DNA): TGTGCCAGCAACGTAGGCAGGGCCTACGAGCAGTACTTC. Translating it yields CASNVGRAYEQYF.

This clonotype was seen a few times. This chain connects TRBV20-1 to TRBJ2-7, with D unresolved. Per germline, CDR1 DFQATT and CDR2 SNEGSKA (reference sequence). This CDR3 is built from 12 residues. V lost 5 bases and J lost 1, with 9 bases in between. The CDR3 region is CSADDISYEQYF. The CDR3 coding sequence is TGCAGTGCTGACGACATATCCTACGAGCAGTACTTC.

This clonotype was picked up many times. The junction differs from germline at one of its ends, possibly a read error. The DNA of the CDR3 is TGTGCCAGCTCACCACCAGGGGACTATGGCTACACCTTC. The encoded protein is CASSPPGDYGYTF. This chain connects TRBV5-1 to TRBJ1-2, with D possibly being TRBD1 (6 bases). CDR1 is SGHRS, CDR2 YFSETQ, per germline. The CDR3 spans 13 residues.

In this sample, this clonotype turned up a few times. Just one base apart from a much larger clone, this may be a read error. V usage is TRBV5-1 and J usage is TRBJ2-5, with 7 bases that match TRBD1. This CDR3 comprises 16 residues. Germline V CDR1 and CDR2: SGHRS, YFSETQ. The CDR3 loop is CASSLVAQTGSEIQYF. Written as DNA, the CDR3 is TGCGCCAGCAGCTTGGTTGCCCAGACAGGGTCAGAGATCCAGTACTTC.

This clonotype has at least ten counts. For the CDR3, the DNA is TGTGCCAGCACCCCCTCTAGGGGGATTGGGAATGAGCAGTTCTTC. Protein sequence: CASTPSRGIGNEQFF. This chain links TRBV6-5 with TRBJ2-1; D might be TRBD1 (6 bases). The V gene lost 7 bases and the J gene lost 7 bases, with 20 bases spanning the gap. The CDR3 loop spans 15 amino acids. Germline values: CDR1 MNHEY, CDR2 SVGAGI.

The V and J genes are TRBV6-6 and TRBJ2-7; perhaps TRBD1 as D (5 bases). From germline, CDR1 is MNHNY and CDR2 SVGAGI (reference sequence). The CDR3 has 19 residues. With 2 bases removed from V and 0 bases from J, the gap between germline ends came to 23 bases. As DNA, the CDR3 is TGTGCCAGCAGTTACGCCTTTAACATATACAGGAGCTTCTCCTACGAGCAGTACTTC. This translates into CASSYAFNIYRSFSYEQYF.

This clonotype was counted ten times or more. The V call is TRBV4-3, the J call TRBJ2-7; D assignment may be TRBD1 or TRBD2 (6 bases each). The germline V gene encodes CDR1 LGHNA and CDR2 YSLEER. Trimming stripped 0 bases from V and 5 bases from J, with 11 bases between. The CDR3 contains 14 residues. This chain's CDR3 is CASSQDGGLDEQYF. Here the CDR3 DNA reads TGCGCCAGCAGCCAAGATGGGGGGCTGGACGAGCAGTACTTC.